This T cell receptor beta chain comes out of a study of blood T cells in healthy people across ages. A J-beta primer mix and a sample-barcoded 5' primer were used in a second PCR of roughly 6 to 11 cycles. Each cDNA molecule, via a template-switch adaptor with 12 random nucleotides, was tagged. TCRdb fed the 5' RACE reads into MiXCR, producing one record per CDR3 protein. The sample yields over 1.5 million distinct CDR3 sequences, about 49% seen once. The CDR3 runs 15 residues. The V gene lost 4 bases and the J gene lost 4 bases, with 15 bases spanning the gap. The germline V gene has CDR1 SGHRS and CDR2 YFSETQ.

The receptor comes from a woman in her thirties or forties in good health. Sequenced input: blood. The chain is built from TRBV5-1 and TRBJ2-1, with D possibly TRBD1 on 5 matching bases. CDR3 coding DNA: TGCGCCAGCAGCCCTGACAGTAACGCATACAATGAGCAGTTCTTC. Translated: CASSPDSNAYNEQFF.